This T cell receptor beta chain was sequenced during a study of T cell changes during pregnancy in multiple sclerosis. Produced via immunoSEQ multiplex PCR; TCRdb's table is partial and in-frame only. The top ten clones hold 0.7% to 1% of a sample with about 48,000 clones, over 80% of them seen once. Germline lookup yields CDR1 SGHDT and CDR2 YYEEEE. This CDR3 has 19 amino acids. The V segment lost 1 base and the J segment 11 bases; nucleotides outside the gene matches: 24. The chain links TRBV5-6 to TRBJ2-5, with 9 positions matching TRBD2. This clonotype was sampled from a female donor in good health, enrolled as a control in a pregnancy study. The sequencing used CD4+ T cells from peripheral blood mononuclear cells, collected in the second trimester of pregnancy. The CDR3 nucleotides are TGTGCCAGCAGCTTGACGGACTGGACTAGCGCCCTCTTCGTGTGGGAGCAGTACTTC. This sequence encodes CASSLTDWTSALFVWEQYF.